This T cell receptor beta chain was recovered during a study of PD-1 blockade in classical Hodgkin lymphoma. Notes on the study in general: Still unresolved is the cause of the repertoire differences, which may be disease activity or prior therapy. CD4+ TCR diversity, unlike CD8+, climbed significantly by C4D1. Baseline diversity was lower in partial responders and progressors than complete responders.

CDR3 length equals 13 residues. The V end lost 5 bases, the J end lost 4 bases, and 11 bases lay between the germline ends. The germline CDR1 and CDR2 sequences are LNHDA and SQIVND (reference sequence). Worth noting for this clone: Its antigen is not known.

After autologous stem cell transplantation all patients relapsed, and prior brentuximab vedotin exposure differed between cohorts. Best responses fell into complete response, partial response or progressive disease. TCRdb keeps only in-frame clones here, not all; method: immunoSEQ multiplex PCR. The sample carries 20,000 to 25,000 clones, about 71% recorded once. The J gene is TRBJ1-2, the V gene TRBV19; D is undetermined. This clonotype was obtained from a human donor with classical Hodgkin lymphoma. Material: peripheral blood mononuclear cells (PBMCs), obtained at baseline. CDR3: CASSFGSGYGYTF. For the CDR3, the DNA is TGTGCCAGTAGTTTCGGGTCTGGCTATGGCTACACCTTC.